This is a list of T cell receptor beta chains from one sample in a study of cytomegalovirus exposure and HLA in healthy donors. Repertoires were generated with immunoSEQ multiplex PCR, while TCRdb's copy carries only in-frame clones and drops some. There are under 140,000 clones in the sample; over 65% occur only once, and 13% lies in the top ten. The sample comprised PBMCs. These receptors originate from a man aged 25-45 years in good health and CMV-seropositive. Both conserved end residues are part of each CDR3. A D gene is named only where the DNA matches it firmly. The size entry is marked missing in some rows and otherwise reads once, few, many or a size class.

j_call: TRBJ1-2; v_call: TRBV15; clone_size: NA; d_call: NA; cdr3_aa: CATSGQGRHYGYTF; cdr3_nt: TGTGCCACCAGCGGCCAGGGTCGTCACTATGGCTACACCTTC
j_call: TRBJ2-5; v_call: TRBV2; clone_size: NA; d_call: TRBD1; cdr3_aa: CASSRPGTGGRYQETQYF; cdr3_nt: TGTGCCAGCAGTCGTCCCGGGACAGGGGGTCGGTACCAAGAGACCCAGTACTTC
j_call: TRBJ1-5; v_call: TRBV28; clone_size: NA; d_call: TRBD1; cdr3_aa: CASSGDRSVYNQPQHF; cdr3_nt: TGTGCCAGCAGTGGGGACAGGAGTGTTTACAATCAGCCCCAGCATTTT
j_call: TRBJ1-3; v_call: TRBV9; clone_size: NA; d_call: NA; cdr3_aa: CASSAQGEGNTIYF; cdr3_nt: TGTGCCAGCAGCGCACAGGGAGAGGGAAACACCATATATTTT
j_call: TRBJ2-1; v_call: TRBV18; clone_size: NA; d_call: TRBD2; cdr3_aa: CASSRGGENEQFF; cdr3_nt: TGTGCCAGCTCGCGGGGGGGGGAAAATGAGCAGTTCTTC
j_call: TRBJ2-7; v_call: TRBV27; clone_size: NA; d_call: TRBD1; cdr3_aa: CASRGTGRAYEQYF; cdr3_nt: TGTGCCAGCAGAGGGACAGGGAGGGCCTACGAGCAGTACTTC
j_call: TRBJ2-7; v_call: TRBV5-1; clone_size: NA; d_call: TRBD2; cdr3_aa: CASSSGRGGAGEQYF; cdr3_nt: TGCGCCAGCAGCTCCGGCCGCGGGGGGGCCGGCGAGCAGTACTTC
j_call: TRBJ1-2; v_call: TRBV10-3; clone_size: NA; d_call: NA; cdr3_aa: CAISDRGRGYTF; cdr3_nt: TGTGCCATCAGTGACAGGGGTAGGGGCTACACCTTC
j_call: TRBJ2-5; v_call: TRBV5-4; clone_size: few; d_call: NA; cdr3_aa: CASSLYGGPQETQYF; cdr3_nt: TGTGCCAGCAGCTTGTATGGTGGCCCCCAGGAGACCCAGTACTTC
j_call: TRBJ2-5; v_call: TRBV7-7; clone_size: NA; d_call: NA; cdr3_aa: CASSLAPGQETQYF; cdr3_nt: TGTGCCAGCAGCTTAGCCCCAGGGCAAGAGACCCAGTACTTC
j_call: TRBJ1-4; v_call: TRBV5-1; clone_size: NA; d_call: NA; cdr3_aa: CASSLAVSTNEKLFF; cdr3_nt: TGCGCCAGCAGCTTGGCGGTGTCAACTAATGAAAAACTGTTTTTT
j_call: TRBJ2-2; v_call: TRBV9; clone_size: NA; d_call: TRBD1; cdr3_aa: CASSVGTGPNTGELFF; cdr3_nt: TGTGCCAGCAGCGTGGGGACAGGTCCGAACACCGGGGAGCTGTTTTTT
j_call: TRBJ1-2; v_call: TRBV5-1; clone_size: NA; d_call: TRBD1; cdr3_aa: CASSSTGDGYTF; cdr3_nt: TGCGCCAGCAGCTCGACAGGGGACGGCTACACCTTC
j_call: TRBJ1-5; v_call: TRBV5-5; clone_size: NA; d_call: TRBD1; cdr3_aa: CASSTTGTGFNQPQHF; cdr3_nt: TGTGCCAGCAGCACAACCGGGACAGGGTTCAATCAGCCCCAGCATTTT
j_call: TRBJ2-7; v_call: TRBV4-1; clone_size: NA; d_call: NA; cdr3_aa: CASSQARGGGNYEQYF; cdr3_nt: TGCGCCAGCAGCCAAGCCCGAGGGGGGGGTAACTACGAGCAGTACTTC
j_call: TRBJ1-1; v_call: TRBV5-1; clone_size: few; d_call: NA; cdr3_aa: CASSLVRGGIGTEAFF; cdr3_nt: TGCGCCAGCAGCTTGGTACGCGGGGGCATCGGCACTGAAGCTTTCTTT
j_call: TRBJ2-7; v_call: TRBV6-5; clone_size: few; d_call: NA; cdr3_aa: CASSYAGSRYEQYF; cdr3_nt: TGTGCCAGCAGTTACGCAGGTTCAAGATACGAGCAGTACTTC
j_call: TRBJ2-1; v_call: TRBV7-6; clone_size: NA; d_call: NA; cdr3_aa: CASSPTLKAYNEQFF; cdr3_nt: TGTGCCAGCAGCCCGACACTTAAAGCCTACAATGAGCAGTTCTTC
j_call: TRBJ1-6; v_call: TRBV19; clone_size: NA; d_call: NA; cdr3_aa: CASSSRGSSPLHF; cdr3_nt: TGTGCCAGTAGTTCAAGGGGGAGTTCACCCCTCCACTTT
j_call: TRBJ1-6; v_call: TRBV13; clone_size: NA; d_call: TRBD1; cdr3_aa: CASSLGSGGDSPLHF; cdr3_nt: TGTGCCAGCAGCTTAGGTTCAGGGGGCGATTCACCCCTCCACTTT
j_call: TRBJ2-3; v_call: TRBV10-1; clone_size: few; d_call: TRBD2; cdr3_aa: CASSDLAGGPRAADTQYF; cdr3_nt: TGCGCCAGCAGTGACCTAGCGGGGGGGCCTAGAGCAGCAGATACGCAGTATTTT
j_call: TRBJ1-1; v_call: TRBV9; clone_size: NA; d_call: NA; cdr3_aa: CASSADSNTEAFF; cdr3_nt: TGTGCCAGCAGCGCGGACAGTAACACTGAAGCTTTCTTT
j_call: TRBJ2-7; v_call: TRBV5-5; clone_size: NA; d_call: TRBD1; cdr3_aa: CASSVGQDPAYEQYF; cdr3_nt: TGTGCCAGCAGCGTGGGACAGGACCCCGCCTACGAGCAGTACTTC
j_call: TRBJ2-7; v_call: TRBV5-8; clone_size: NA; d_call: NA; cdr3_aa: CASSPIRDTSYEQYF; cdr3_nt: TGTGCCAGCAGCCCCATCCGGGACACTTCCTACGAGCAGTACTTC
j_call: TRBJ2-7; v_call: TRBV19; clone_size: NA; d_call: NA; cdr3_aa: CASTPSEAGTYEQYF; cdr3_nt: TGTGCCAGTACTCCCTCGGAGGCAGGCACCTACGAGCAGTACTTC
j_call: TRBJ2-2; v_call: TRBV7-6; clone_size: NA; d_call: TRBD2; cdr3_aa: CASSLEPSGGFGAGELFF; cdr3_nt: TGTGCCAGCAGCTTAGAGCCTAGCGGGGGGTTTGGGGCCGGGGAGCTGTTTTTT
j_call: TRBJ2-5; v_call: TRBV4-1; clone_size: NA; d_call: TRBD1; cdr3_aa: CASSPDRGLQETQYF; cdr3_nt: TGCGCCAGCAGCCCTGACAGGGGGCTGCAAGAGACCCAGTACTTC
j_call: TRBJ2-3; v_call: TRBV6-5; clone_size: NA; d_call: NA; cdr3_aa: CASEGGRTDTQYF; cdr3_nt: TGTGCCAGCGAGGGGGGGCGTACAGATACGCAGTATTTT
j_call: TRBJ1-2; v_call: TRBV6-1; clone_size: NA; d_call: TRBD1; cdr3_aa: CASTGQDYGYTF; cdr3_nt: TGTGCCAGCACCGGACAGGACTATGGCTACACCTTC
j_call: TRBJ1-1; v_call: TRBV28; clone_size: NA; d_call: NA; cdr3_aa: CASSRGTEAFF; cdr3_nt: TGTGCCAGCAGCCGAGGGACTGAAGCTTTCTTT
j_call: TRBJ2-5; v_call: TRBV6-1; clone_size: NA; d_call: TRBD1; cdr3_aa: CASSYGRGETQYF; cdr3_nt: TGTGCCAGCAGTTATGGCAGGGGGGAGACCCAGTACTTC
j_call: TRBJ2-3; v_call: TRBV7-8; clone_size: once; d_call: TRBD2; cdr3_aa: CASSWGRGGTDTQYF; cdr3_nt: TGTGCCAGCAGCTGGGGGCGGGGGGGCACAGATACGCAGTATTTT
j_call: TRBJ1-4; v_call: TRBV30; clone_size: NA; d_call: NA; cdr3_aa: CAWSEAGNEKLFF; cdr3_nt: TGTGCCTGGAGTGAGGCAGGGAATGAAAAACTGTTTTTT
j_call: TRBJ1-6; v_call: TRBV19; clone_size: NA; d_call: TRBD1; cdr3_aa: CASRGQGENSPLHF; cdr3_nt: TGTGCCAGTAGAGGACAGGGTGAGAATTCACCCCTCCACTTT
j_call: TRBJ2-3; v_call: TRBV10-3; clone_size: NA; d_call: TRBD1; cdr3_aa: CAISDVEGGEAADTQYF; cdr3_nt: TGTGCCATCAGTGATGTAGAAGGGGGCGAGGCGGCAGATACGCAGTATTTT
j_call: TRBJ2-5; v_call: TRBV6-4; clone_size: few; d_call: TRBD2; cdr3_aa: CASSATSGGQETQYF; cdr3_nt: TGTGCCAGCAGCGCGACTAGCGGGGGCCAAGAGACCCAGTACTTC
j_call: TRBJ2-7; v_call: TRBV11-2; clone_size: NA; d_call: NA; cdr3_aa: CASSSISGYEQYF; cdr3_nt: TGTGCCAGCAGCTCAATATCAGGGTACGAGCAGTACTTC
j_call: TRBJ1-5; v_call: TRBV28; clone_size: NA; d_call: TRBD1; cdr3_aa: CASSPGQGAGQPQHF; cdr3_nt: TGTGCCAGCAGTCCCGGACAGGGGGCGGGTCAGCCCCAGCATTTT
j_call: TRBJ2-1; v_call: TRBV7-3; clone_size: NA; d_call: TRBD1; cdr3_aa: CASSPGTGGYNEQFF; cdr3_nt: TGTGCCAGCAGCCCCGGGACAGGGGGCTACAATGAGCAGTTCTTC
j_call: TRBJ1-3; v_call: TRBV6-5; clone_size: NA; d_call: NA; cdr3_aa: CASSQTGNTIYF; cdr3_nt: TGTGCCAGCAGTCAAACAGGGAACACCATATATTTT
j_call: TRBJ1-4; v_call: TRBV7-9; clone_size: NA; d_call: TRBD1; cdr3_aa: CASSLQQGGEKLFF; cdr3_nt: TGTGCCAGCAGCTTACAACAGGGGGGTGAAAAACTGTTTTTT
j_call: TRBJ2-1; v_call: TRBV19; clone_size: few; d_call: NA; cdr3_aa: CASSIQGGSYNEQFF; cdr3_nt: TGTGCCAGTAGTATACAGGGGGGCTCCTACAATGAGCAGTTCTTC
j_call: TRBJ1-1; v_call: TRBV5-1; clone_size: NA; d_call: NA; cdr3_aa: CASSLRSWNTEAFF; cdr3_nt: TGCGCCAGCAGCTTGAGGAGTTGGAACACTGAAGCTTTCTTT
j_call: TRBJ1-1; v_call: TRBV2; clone_size: NA; d_call: NA; cdr3_aa: CASSGPGDTEAFF; cdr3_nt: TGTGCCAGCTCGGGCCCCGGGGACACTGAAGCTTTCTTT
j_call: TRBJ2-7; v_call: TRBV4-2; clone_size: once; d_call: NA; cdr3_aa: CASSQEKGLSNYEQYF; cdr3_nt: TGTGCCAGCAGCCAAGAGAAAGGACTTTCAAACTACGAGCAGTACTTC
j_call: TRBJ2-5; v_call: TRBV5-1; clone_size: few; d_call: TRBD1; cdr3_aa: CASSGDSGETQYF; cdr3_nt: TGCGCCAGCAGCGGGGACAGTGGGGAGACCCAGTACTTC
j_call: TRBJ1-1; v_call: TRBV5-4; clone_size: NA; d_call: TRBD1; cdr3_aa: CASSWNRGMNTEAFF; cdr3_nt: TGTGCCAGCAGCTGGAACAGGGGCATGAACACTGAAGCTTTCTTT
j_call: TRBJ2-3; v_call: TRBV5-1; clone_size: NA; d_call: NA; cdr3_aa: CASSLQGGDTQYF; cdr3_nt: TGCGCCAGCAGCTTACAGGGAGGGGATACGCAGTATTTT
j_call: TRBJ2-5; v_call: TRBV5-4; clone_size: few; d_call: NA; cdr3_aa: CASSLRRLGAQETQYF; cdr3_nt: TGTGCCAGCAGCTTGCGGCGTCTGGGGGCCCAAGAGACCCAGTACTTC
j_call: TRBJ1-4; v_call: TRBV29-1; clone_size: few; d_call: TRBD1; cdr3_aa: CSVAGQGEKLFF; cdr3_nt: TGCAGCGTTGCCGGACAGGGTGAAAAACTGTTTTTT
j_call: TRBJ1-4; v_call: TRBV28; clone_size: NA; d_call: NA; cdr3_aa: CASSSPGATNEKLFF; cdr3_nt: TGTGCCAGCAGTTCCCCGGGTGCAACTAATGAAAAACTGTTTTTT
j_call: TRBJ2-1; v_call: TRBV5-1; clone_size: NA; d_call: TRBD1; cdr3_aa: CASNDGTANEQFF; cdr3_nt: TGCGCCAGCAACGACGGGACAGCCAATGAGCAGTTCTTC
j_call: TRBJ2-1; v_call: TRBV27; clone_size: once; d_call: TRBD1; cdr3_aa: CAIGQGNEQFF; cdr3_nt: TGTGCCATCGGACAGGGCAATGAGCAGTTCTTC